Sequencing of this T cell receptor (beta chain) was carried out in a study of T cells in Graves' hyperthyroidism and ophthalmopathy. This clonotype was seen many times. Its antigen remains unknown. Losses at the gene ends were 6 bases for V and 8 bases for J; bases not matched to a gene: 7. This CDR3 has 13 residues. From germline, CDR1 is MNHNS and CDR2 SASEGT. RNA transcripts were the template for amplifying TCR beta CDR3 regions. First-round RT-PCR of the TCR CDR3 relied on the HTBI primer set. Via MiXCR, TCRdb re-called the multiplex PCR reads, giving one row per CDR3 protein. This table holds under 300,000 distinct CDR3 sequences, less than 30% found once. General study findings and limits: Appearing also in blood were most of the thyroid clonotypes expanded above 0.001. Ophthalmopathy was model-predicted a median approximately 6.9 months pre-onset.

What was sequenced was blood. The rearrangement joins TRBV6-1 to TRBJ1-2, with 9 bases that match TRBD1. The receptor was derived from a man aged 35-49 years with Graves' hyperthyroidism that later progressed to Graves' ophthalmopathy. CDR3 residues: CASRRRQGGGYTF. The CDR3 DNA sequence: TGTGCCAGCAGGCGCCGACAGGGGGGCGGCTACACCTTC.